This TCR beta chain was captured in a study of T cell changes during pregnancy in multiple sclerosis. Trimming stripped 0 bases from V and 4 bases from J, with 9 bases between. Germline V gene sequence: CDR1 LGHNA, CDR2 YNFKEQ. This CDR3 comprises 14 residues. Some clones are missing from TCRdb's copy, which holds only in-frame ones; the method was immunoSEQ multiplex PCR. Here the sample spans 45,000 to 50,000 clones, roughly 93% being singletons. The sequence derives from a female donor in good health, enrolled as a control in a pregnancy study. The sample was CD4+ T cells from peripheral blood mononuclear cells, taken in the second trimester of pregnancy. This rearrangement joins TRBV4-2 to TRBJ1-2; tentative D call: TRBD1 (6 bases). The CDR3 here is CASSQDYRVYGYTF. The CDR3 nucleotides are TGTGCCAGCAGCCAAGATTACAGGGTCTATGGCTACACCTTC.